This T cell receptor (beta chain) was sequenced in a study of shared clonotypes between healthy human individuals. Notes on the study in general: Apart from blood, nothing was sampled; tissue repertoires likely differ. It was expected that sequencing depth would affect clonotype sharing among donors.

For this clone: Its antigen is still unknown.

A deep-level run was used for the assay. TCRdb keeps only in-frame clones here, not all; method: immunoSEQ multiplex PCR. This repertoire shows approximately 1,000,000 clones, roughly 80% found once; its top ten account for 0.7% to 0.95%. Specimen: memory CD4+ T cells from PBMCs. Sample subset: CD45RA-negative fraction. This TCR was recovered from a man between 18 and 35 years old in good health. Some clones in this sample may be carry-over from other donors' samples.

The CDR3, as DNA: TGTGCCTGGAGTGTACCGTGGAGTAAAGGAAACACCATATATTTT. This encodes CAWSVPWSKGNTIYF. The J gene is TRBJ1-3, the V gene TRBV30, with D uncertain. Germline assignment: CDR1 GTSNPN and CDR2 SVGIG (reference sequence). Deletions cut 0 bases from V and 4 bases from J, with 13 bases between. The CDR3 has 15 residues.